Presented here are 3 T cell receptor beta chains from one specimen sequenced in a study of Graves' ophthalmopathy and Graves' hyperthyroidism. Researchers took RNA transcripts and amplified TCR beta CDR3 regions from them. The authors performed first-round RT-PCR with HTBI primers and then a second-round multiplex PCR. MiXCR, run by TCRdb on the multiplex PCR reads, gives a single entry per CDR3 protein. The sample has about 500,000 distinct CDR3 sequences, around an eighth seen once. Material: blood. Receptors originate from a woman between 25 and 40 years old with Graves' ophthalmopathy.

This clonotype was seen many times. CDR3 loop: CASGSAGTTETQYF. The DNA for the CDR3 is TGTGCTAGTGGTTCCGCAGGTACGACGGAGACCCAGTACTTC. J is TRBJ2-5 and V is TRBV12-5; D is ambiguous. Germline V gives CDR1 LGHNT, CDR2 FRNRAP. The CDR3 is made up of 14 amino acids. With 4 bases removed from V and 5 bases from J, the gap between germline ends came to 14 bases. Full variable domain (outside the CDR3, taken from reference TRBV12-5 and TRBJ2-5): DARVTQTPRHKVTEMGQEVTMRCQPILGHNTVFWYRQTMMQGLELLAYFRNRAPLDDSGMPKDRFSAEMPDATLATLKIQPSEPRDSAVYFCASGSAGTTETQYFGPGTRLLVL.

This clonotype was detected ten times or more. CDR3 loop: CAWSVLHGYGYTF. DNA of the CDR3: TGTGCCTGGAGTGTACTCCACGGGTATGGCTACACCTTC. The chain links TRBV30 to TRBJ1-2; D unresolved. The CDR3 is made up of 13 amino acids. The V end was cut by 0 bases, the J end by 5 bases, with 10 bases between. Per the germline V gene, CDR1 is GTSNPN and CDR2 is SVGIG (reference sequence).

This clonotype was seen a few times. The chain is built from TRBV28 and TRBJ1-2; D possibly corresponds to TRBD1 (5 bases). Germline loops: CDR1 MDHEN, CDR2 SYDVKM. The V and J ends lost 9 bases and 3 bases respectively, with 20 bases between them. The CDR3 covers 15 residues. The CDR3 protein is CASHTPGTSYYGYTF. The CDR3 DNA reads TGTGCCAGTCACACTCCCGGGACTTCCTACTATGGCTACACCTTC.